This TCR beta chain is from a study of CD8 T cells in Susac syndrome. Study background: Patients with Susac syndrome were therapy-naive, treated with corticosteroids, or treated with intravenous immunoglobulin alone when blood was collected. Broader study findings: Clonal expansion was not seen in any Susac syndrome CD4+ T cell repertoire.

An amount of RNA that ranged from roughly 0.5 to 1 ug was reverse transcribed with random hexamers. MiXCR was run by TCRdb on the immunoSEQ multiplex PCR reads, yielding one entry per CDR3 protein. The data show some 150,000 distinct CDR3 sequences, 85% to 95% seen once. On this clonotype: The antigen remains unidentified.

The recently defined diagnostic criteria for definite or probable disease were met by the Susac syndrome patients. After removal of 1 base from V and 3 bases from J, the junction contained 9 bases not matched to a gene. In germline, CDR1 is LNHNV, CDR2 YYDKDF (reference sequence). The CDR3 has 17 residues. The source material was CD4+ T cells from PBMCs. J is TRBJ2-1 and V is TRBV15; 7 nucleotides align to TRBD2. The sequence derives from a human donor with Susac syndrome. As DNA, the CDR3 is TGTGCCACCAGCAGAGTATCCAGAGCTAGCGGCTACAATGAGCAGTTCTTC. Translation gives CATSRVSRASGYNEQFF.